This T cell receptor (beta chain) was profiled in a study of T cells in localized non-small cell lung cancer. Study observations and caveats: Appearances in adjacent lung were noted for a median around 55 of the top 100 tumor clones. Higher blood T cell density tracked longer overall survival.

The repertoire was sequenced with immunoSEQ multiplex PCR; TCRdb's copy has only in-frame clones and lacks some. Among roughly 28,000 clones listed, about nine tenths were seen once. Of note for this clone: Its antigen remains unidentified.

The V gene's germline CDR1 is LGHNA and CDR2 YNFKEQ. This CDR3 has 13 residues. V was cut by 3 bases and J by 5 bases, with 11 bases left in between. Here the sequenced sample was peripheral blood, taken before any cancer treatment. The chain is built from TRBV4-2 and TRBJ2-7; the D is unclear. This clonotype originated in a male donor older than 55 with stage I lung adenocarcinoma. CDR3 bases: TGTGCCAGCAGCCATACGTCTGGTAACGAGCAGTACTTC. Protein product: CASSHTSGNEQYF.